This T cell receptor beta chain originates from a study of T cell repertoires in cytomegalovirus infection. Across the whole study: TCR beta signatures that were public indicated CMV infection and matching HLA type. General study results and limits: In two of eight donors, the top clonotype was HLA-C-restricted CMV-specific.

CDR3 length equals 15 residues. CDR1 is DFQATT and CDR2 is SNEGSKA in the germline V gene (reference sequence). The J segment lost 2 bases and the V segment lost 3 bases, leaving 10 bases of the junction unmatched. This clonotype showed up many times. The antigen remains undetermined. Each CDR3 protein gets one entry after TCRdb re-called the reads with MiXCR. Of approximately 200,000 distinct CDR3 sequences listed, approximately 22% are singletons. This TCR was sampled from a human donor in good health (CMV status not recorded). Some clones in this sample may be carry-over from other donors' samples. The chain links TRBV20-1 to TRBJ2-7; 7 bases match TRBD1. The sample consisted of CD8+ T cells from PBMCs. This CDR3 is CSASLGGTAPYEQYF. The CDR3 DNA reads as TGCAGTGCTAGTCTAGGGGGCACAGCCCCCTACGAGCAGTACTTC.